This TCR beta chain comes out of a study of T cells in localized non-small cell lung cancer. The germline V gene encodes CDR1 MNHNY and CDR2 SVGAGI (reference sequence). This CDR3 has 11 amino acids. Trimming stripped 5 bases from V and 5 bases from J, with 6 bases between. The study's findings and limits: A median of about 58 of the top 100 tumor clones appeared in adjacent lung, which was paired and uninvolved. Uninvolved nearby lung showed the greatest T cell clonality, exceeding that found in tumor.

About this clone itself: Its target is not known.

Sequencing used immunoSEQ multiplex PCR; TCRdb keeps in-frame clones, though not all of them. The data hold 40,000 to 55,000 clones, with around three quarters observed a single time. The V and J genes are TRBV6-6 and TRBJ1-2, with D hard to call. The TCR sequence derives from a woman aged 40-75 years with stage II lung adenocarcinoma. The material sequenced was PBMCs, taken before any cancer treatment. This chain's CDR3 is CASSQGYGYTF. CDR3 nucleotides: TGTGCCAGCAGTCAAGGGTATGGCTACACCTTC.